Listed here is a single T cell receptor (beta chain). Its matching antigen is unknown. The CDR3 length is 12 residues. V lost 1 base and J lost 4, with 2 bases in between. Germline CDR1 reads LNHDA; CDR2 reads SQIVND (reference sequence). The sample belongs to a study of cytomegalovirus exposure and HLA in healthy donors. Study outcomes and limitations: Later on, analysis showed that most CMV-associated TCR beta chains appeared to be HLA-restricted. A few CMV-associated chains were confirmed in vitro to be specific for CMV antigens. Later on, an analysis found that several of the most significant clusters appeared to be linked to common viral pathogens, which included parvovirus B19.

PCR primers comprised 60 Vbeta and 13 Jbeta primers. Only in-frame clones appear in the TCRdb table, and some are missing; sequencing was by immunoSEQ multiplex PCR. The sample holds about 110,000 clones, 70% to 80% seen once. The chain links TRBV19 to TRBJ1-5; D ambiguous. This TCR was sampled from a young man in good health and CMV-seronegative. The sample taken for sequencing was PBMCs. CDR3 in DNA: TGTGCCAGTAGTATAGTAAATCAGCCCCAGCATTTT. The encoded protein is CASSIVNQPQHF.